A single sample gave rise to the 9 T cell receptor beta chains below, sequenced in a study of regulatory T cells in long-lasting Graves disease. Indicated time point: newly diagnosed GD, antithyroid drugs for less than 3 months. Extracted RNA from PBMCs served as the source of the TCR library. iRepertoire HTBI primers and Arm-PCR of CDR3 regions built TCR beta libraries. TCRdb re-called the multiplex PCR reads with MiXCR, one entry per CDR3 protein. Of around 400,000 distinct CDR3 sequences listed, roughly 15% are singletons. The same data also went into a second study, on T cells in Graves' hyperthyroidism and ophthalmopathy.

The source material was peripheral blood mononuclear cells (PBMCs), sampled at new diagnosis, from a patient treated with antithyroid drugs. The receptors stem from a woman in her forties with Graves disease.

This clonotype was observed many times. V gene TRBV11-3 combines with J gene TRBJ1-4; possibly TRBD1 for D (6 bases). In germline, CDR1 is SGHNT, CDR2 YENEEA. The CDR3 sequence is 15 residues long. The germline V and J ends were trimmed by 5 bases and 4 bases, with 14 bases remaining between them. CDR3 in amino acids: CASSRRGQLNEKLFF. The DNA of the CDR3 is TGTGCCAGCAGCCGCCGAGGACAGCTTAATGAAAAACTGTTTTTT. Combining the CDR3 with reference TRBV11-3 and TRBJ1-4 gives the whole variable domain EAGVVQSPRYKIIEKKQPVAFWCNPISGHNTLYWYLQNLGQGPELLIRYENEEAVDDSQLPKDRFSAERLKGVDSTLKIQPAELGDSAVYLCASSRRGQLNEKLFFGSGTQLSVL.

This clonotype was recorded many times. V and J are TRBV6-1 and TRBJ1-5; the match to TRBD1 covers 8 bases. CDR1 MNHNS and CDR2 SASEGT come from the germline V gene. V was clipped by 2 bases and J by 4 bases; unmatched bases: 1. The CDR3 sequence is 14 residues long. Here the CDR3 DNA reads TGTGCCAGCAGTGAACAGGGGGCTAATCAGCCCCAGCATTTT. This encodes CASSEQGANQPQHF.

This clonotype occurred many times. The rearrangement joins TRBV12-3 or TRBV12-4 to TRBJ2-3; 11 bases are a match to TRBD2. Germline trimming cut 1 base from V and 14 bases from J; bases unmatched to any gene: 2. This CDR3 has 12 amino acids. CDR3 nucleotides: TGTGCCAGCAGTTTAGGACTAGCGGGACTGTATTTT. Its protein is CASSLGLAGLYF.

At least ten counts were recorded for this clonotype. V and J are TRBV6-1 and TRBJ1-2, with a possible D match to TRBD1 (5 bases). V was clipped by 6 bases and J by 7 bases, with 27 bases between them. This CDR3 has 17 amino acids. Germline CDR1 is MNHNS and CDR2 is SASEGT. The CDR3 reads CASRSRSPRGRQVGYTF. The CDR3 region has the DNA TGTGCCAGCAGGAGTCGGTCACCCCGGGGCCGGCAAGTTGGCTACACCTTC.

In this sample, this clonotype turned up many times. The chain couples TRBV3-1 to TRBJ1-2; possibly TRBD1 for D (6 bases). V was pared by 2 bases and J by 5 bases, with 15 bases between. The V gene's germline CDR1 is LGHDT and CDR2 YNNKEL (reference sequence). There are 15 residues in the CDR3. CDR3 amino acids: CASSQWVDRRYGYTF. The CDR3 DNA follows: TGTGCCAGCAGCCAATGGGTAGACAGGAGATATGGCTACACCTTC.

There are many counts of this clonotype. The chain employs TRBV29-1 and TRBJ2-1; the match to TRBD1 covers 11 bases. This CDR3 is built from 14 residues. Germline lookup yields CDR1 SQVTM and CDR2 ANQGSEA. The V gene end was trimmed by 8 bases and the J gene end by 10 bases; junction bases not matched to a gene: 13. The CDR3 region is CSFSGTGGYSEQFF. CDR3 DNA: TGCAGCTTTTCCGGGACAGGGGGGTACAGCGAGCAGTTCTTC.

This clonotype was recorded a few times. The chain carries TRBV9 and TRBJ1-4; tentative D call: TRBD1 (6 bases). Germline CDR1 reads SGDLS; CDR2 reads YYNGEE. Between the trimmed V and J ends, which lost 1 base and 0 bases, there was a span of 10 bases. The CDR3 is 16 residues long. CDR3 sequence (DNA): TGTGCCAGCAGCGTAACCCACAGGGCAACTAATGAAAAACTGTTTTTT. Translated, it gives CASSVTHRATNEKLFF.

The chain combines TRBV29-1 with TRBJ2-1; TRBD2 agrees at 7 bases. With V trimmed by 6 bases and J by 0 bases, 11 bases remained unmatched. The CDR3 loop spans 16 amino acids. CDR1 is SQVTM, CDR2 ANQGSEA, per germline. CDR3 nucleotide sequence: TGCAGCGTGAGGGGCGTTGGCGGGAGCTCCTACAATGAGCAGTTCTTC. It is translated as CSVRGVGGSSYNEQFF.

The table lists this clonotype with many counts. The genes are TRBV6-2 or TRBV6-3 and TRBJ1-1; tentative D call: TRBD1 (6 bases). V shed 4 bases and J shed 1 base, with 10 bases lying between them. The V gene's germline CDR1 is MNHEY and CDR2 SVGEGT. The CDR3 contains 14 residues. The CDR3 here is CASSSDSSNTEAFF. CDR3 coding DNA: TGTGCCAGCAGTTCGGACAGCTCGAACACTGAAGCTTTCTTT.